Each of the 29 T cell receptor beta chains below was sequenced from the same sample in a study of T-cell memory formation after mild COVID-19. TCRdb fed the 5' RACE reads into MiXCR, producing one record per CDR3 protein. The table shows 300,000 to 350,000 distinct CDR3 sequences, with about 13% occurring only once. Sequencing used PBMCs or a T cell subset sorted from them (not recorded which). All receptors come from a young man who had mild COVID-19 (a few samples of this study predate the infection). Cell type and time point are not known.

This clonotype has a handful of counts. The chain carries TRBV14 and TRBJ2-2, with a weak D call TRBD2 (6 bases). This CDR3 comprises 17 residues. Deletions cut 4 bases from V and 5 bases from J, with 20 bases between. From germline, CDR1 is SGHDN and CDR2 FVKESK. The CDR3 sequence: CASSRPGTGAGTGELFF. DNA for the CDR3: TGTGCCAGCAGCCGACCCGGGACTGGAGCTGGAACCGGGGAGCTGTTTTTT.

The table lists this clonotype with many counts. This chain connects TRBV5-1 to TRBJ2-7; perhaps TRBD2 as D (6 bases). Deletions cut 1 base from V and 2 bases from J, with 13 bases between. The CDR3 totals 15 residues. Germline CDR1 SGHRS, CDR2 YFSETQ. The DNA for the CDR3 is TGCGCCAGCAGCTTGTCCGGGAGTCGAACCTACGAGCAGTACTTC. Protein sequence: CASSLSGSRTYEQYF. The full variable domain, its missing parts supplied by reference TRBV5-1 and TRBJ2-7, is KAGVTQTPRYLIKTRGQQVTLSCSPISGHRSVSWYQQTPGQGLQFLFEYFSETQRNKGNFPGRFSGRQFSNSRSEMNVSTLELGDSALYLCASSLSGSRTYEQYFGPGTRLTVT.

This clonotype was recorded a few times. The rearrangement links TRBV7-6 to TRBJ2-7, with D possibly matching TRBD2 (5 bases). Trimming cost V 3 bases and J 3 bases, with 15 bases left between them. Germline V lookup: CDR1 SGHVS, CDR2 FNYEAQ. The CDR3 has 15 amino acids. This CDR3 reads CASSFSDGVNYEQYF. As DNA, the CDR3 is TGTGCCAGCAGCTTTTCGGACGGGGTTAACTACGAGCAGTACTTC.

This clonotype was found a few times. The chain couples TRBV6-2 or TRBV6-3 to TRBJ2-7; D is perhaps TRBD1 (6 bases). The CDR3 sequence is 13 residues long. Per germline, CDR1 MNHEY and CDR2 SVGEGT. V was trimmed by 6 bases and J by 7 bases, leaving 16 bases between them. The CDR3 sequence: CASRLQGIGEQYV. In DNA, the CDR3 is TGTGCCAGCAGACTACAGGGAATTGGAGAGCAGTACGTC.

This clonotype was picked up many times. The genes are TRBV7-9 and TRBJ2-1; the match to TRBD1 covers 7 bases. This CDR3 comprises 12 residues. The germline CDR1 and CDR2 sequences are SEHNR and FQNEAQ (reference sequence). The ends lost 5 bases at V and 9 bases at J; junction bases unmatched: 4. CDR3 sequence (DNA): TGTGCCAGCAGCGAAAGGGGGCGTGAGCAGTTCTTC. It yields the protein CASSERGREQFF.

This clonotype showed up many times. J is TRBJ2-1 and V is TRBV20-1, with a weak D call TRBD2 (5 bases). CDR1 and CDR2 from the germline V gene are DFQATT and SNEGSKA (reference sequence). Trimming took off 6 bases at V and 4 bases at J, with 7 bases between the two ends. The CDR3 length is 11 residues. This chain's CDR3 is CSASGYNEQFF. CDR3 DNA sequence: TGCAGTGCATCGGGGTACAATGAGCAGTTCTTC.

This clonotype has ten or more counts. The V gene is TRBV7-2, the J gene TRBJ2-5; D remains unclear. The CDR3 totals 13 residues. The V end was cut by 4 bases, the J end by 4 bases, with 10 bases between. The germline gives CDR1 SGHTA, CDR2 FQGNSA. This CDR3 is CASSSDIRETQYF. CDR3 DNA: TGTGCCAGCAGCTCCGACATCCGAGAGACCCAGTACTTC.

The chain is built from TRBV4-1 and TRBJ1-1; possibly TRBD1 for D (6 bases). V lost 4 bases and J lost 1, with 19 bases in between. Germline V gives CDR1 MGHRA, CDR2 YSYEKL. This CDR3 spans 17 amino acids. The CDR3 protein is CASSPPGAQASNTEAFF. The CDR3 DNA reads as TGCGCCAGCAGCCCTCCGGGGGCACAGGCGTCGAACACTGAAGCTTTCTTT.

The rearrangement links TRBV4-1 to TRBJ2-2; 8 nucleotides align to TRBD1. The CDR3 consists of 14 residues. V was pared by 2 bases and J by 6 bases, with 2 bases of the junction left unmatched. Per the germline V gene, CDR1 is MGHRA and CDR2 is YSYEKL. As DNA, the CDR3 is TGCGCCAGCAGCCAAACACAGGGGGCCGGGGAGCTGTTTTTT. This sequence encodes CASSQTQGAGELFF.

V gene TRBV7-2 combines with J gene TRBJ2-1; 8 bases match TRBD2. Looked up from germline, CDR1 is SGHTA and CDR2 is FQGNSA. V lost 2 bases and J lost 5; bases outside the gene matches: 5. This CDR3 has 15 amino acids. The CDR3 is CASSLFLRGDNEQFF. DNA of the CDR3: TGTGCCAGCAGCTTATTCTTGCGGGGGGACAATGAGCAGTTCTTC.

The chain links TRBV2 to TRBJ2-3, with 7 nucleotides matching TRBD2. After removal of 7 bases from V and 3 bases from J, the junction contained 13 bases not matched to a gene. Germline CDR1 reads SNHLY; CDR2 reads FYNNEI. This CDR3 spans 16 amino acids. As DNA, the CDR3 is TGTGCCAGCATACCCCTTGGCGGGGGTGGGACAGATACGCAGTATTTT. It specifies CASIPLGGGGTDTQYF.

The V call is TRBV5-1, the J call TRBJ2-4; D is unresolved. Deletions cut 1 base from V and 1 base from J, with 9 bases between. There are 15 residues in the CDR3. CDR1 is SGHRS, CDR2 YFSETQ, per germline. CDR3 protein: CASSLSAGAKNIQYF. In DNA form, the CDR3 reads TGCGCCAGCAGCTTGTCTGCTGGGGCCAAAAACATTCAGTACTTC. The full variable domain, in which reference TRBV5-1 and TRBJ2-4 provide the parts outside the CDR3, is KAGVTQTPRYLIKTRGQQVTLSCSPISGHRSVSWYQQTPGQGLQFLFEYFSETQRNKGNFPGRFSGRQFSNSRSEMNVSTLELGDSALYLCASSLSAGAKNIQYFGAGTRLSVL.

This clonotype has just a few counts. The chain links TRBV7-9 to TRBJ2-1, with D perhaps matching TRBD1 (6 bases). V was clipped by 1 base and J by 3 bases, with 13 bases between them. The CDR3 has 16 residues. In germline, CDR1 is SEHNR, CDR2 FQNEAQ (reference sequence). The CDR3 loop is CASSLVRTENYNEQFF. CDR3 nucleotide sequence: TGTGCCAGCAGCTTAGTTCGGACAGAAAACTACAATGAGCAGTTCTTC.

This clonotype was seen a few times. The chain has TRBV6-1 and TRBJ1-1, with 9 bases identical to TRBD1. CDR3 length equals 15 residues. V gave up 7 bases and J gave up 4 bases; unmatched junction bases: 10. In germline, CDR1 is MNHNS, CDR2 SASEGT. This CDR3 reads CASTIGQGWATEAFF. Written as DNA, the CDR3 is TGTGCCAGCACTATCGGACAGGGGTGGGCCACTGAAGCTTTCTTT.

This clonotype was picked up a small number of times. This chain uses TRBV9 with TRBJ2-7; D is perhaps TRBD1 (5 bases). The V and J ends lost 2 bases and 2 bases respectively, with 11 bases between them. The CDR3 extends over 14 amino acids. Germline V gene lookup returns CDR1 SGDLS and CDR2 YYNGEE. CDR3 in DNA: TGTGCCAGCAGCGTGGGGCAGAACGCCTACGAGCAGTACTTC. It is translated as CASSVGQNAYEQYF.

There are a few counts of this clonotype. The rearrangement joins TRBV7-6 to TRBJ1-4; 8 positions match TRBD1. With 5 bases clipped from V and 4 bases from J, the junction kept 6 bases outside the gene matches. This CDR3 comprises 15 residues. CDR1 is SGHVS, CDR2 FNYEAQ, per germline. The CDR3 sequence is CASSHPGQDNEKLFF. The CDR3 region has the DNA TGTGCCAGCAGCCATCCGGGACAGGATAATGAAAAACTGTTTTTT.

This clonotype was seen ten or more times. The J gene is TRBJ2-2, the V gene TRBV18; D unresolved. This CDR3 is 14 amino acids long. The V end lost 6 bases, the J end lost 3 bases, and 11 bases lay between the germline ends. Germline CDR1 is KGHSH and CDR2 is LQKENI. DNA of the CDR3: TGTGCCAGCTCCGAGACACTTTACACCGGGGAGCTGTTTTTT. Amino acids: CASSETLYTGELFF.

At least ten counts were recorded for this clonotype. The rearrangement links TRBV11-2 to TRBJ1-5; no definite D call. Germline values: CDR1 SGHAT, CDR2 FQNNGV. V lost 1 base and J lost 1, with 11 bases in between. The CDR3 contains 16 residues. Here the CDR3 reads CASSLGVGGSNQPQHF. In DNA, the CDR3 is TGTGCCAGCAGCTTAGGGGTCGGCGGGAGCAATCAGCCCCAGCATTTT.

This clonotype was recorded a few times. The CDR3 is CASSQDRGRGNSPLHF. CDR3 nucleotides: TGCGCCAGCAGCCAGGACAGGGGGCGGGGTAATTCACCCCTCCACTTT. The chain combines TRBV4-3 with TRBJ1-6; 11 bases agree with TRBD1. Germline V gene sequence: CDR1 LGHNA, CDR2 YSLEER. The CDR3 extends over 16 amino acids. V shed 3 bases and J 6 bases; nucleotides not matched to a gene: 4.

Only a few counts were recorded for this clonotype. The J gene is TRBJ1-1, the V gene TRBV7-9, with 9 bases matching TRBD1. The CDR3 loop spans 15 amino acids. V dropped 5 bases and J dropped 7; count of bases not matched to a gene: 11. Germline V lookup: CDR1 SEHNR, CDR2 FQNEAQ (reference sequence). DNA for the CDR3: TGTGCCAGCAGCACCCGGACAGGGGAAATGGGTGAAGCTTTCTTT. As protein: CASSTRTGEMGEAFF.

The V and J genes are TRBV5-6 and TRBJ2-7; either TRBD1 or TRBD2 may fit D (7 bases each). V lost 6 bases and J lost 1, with 14 bases in between. Germline loops: CDR1 SGHDT, CDR2 YYEEEE. The CDR3 has 14 amino acids. The CDR3 bases are TGTGCCAGCACGCGCCAGGGGGGGTCCTACGAGCAGTACGTC. Protein product: CASTRQGGSYEQYV.

V usage is TRBV24-1 and J usage is TRBJ2-2, with unresolved D. The CDR3 is 13 amino acids. Germline V gives CDR1 KGHDR, CDR2 SFDVKD. V lost 8 bases and J 0 bases, leaving 6 bases between the germline ends. The CDR3 loop is CATMKANTGELFF. CDR3 DNA: TGTGCCACCATGAAAGCGAACACCGGGGAGCTGTTTTTT.

This clonotype was seen a few times. This sequence joins TRBV5-5 and TRBJ2-7, with D uncertain. The V gene lost 1 base and the J gene lost 3 bases, with 5 bases spanning the gap. CDR1 and CDR2 (germline): SGHKS, YYEKEE (reference sequence). CDR3 size: 12 residues. The CDR3 nucleotides are TGTGCCAGCAGCTTGTTGCACTACGAGCAGTACGTC. Translated, it gives CASSLLHYEQYV.

This clonotype appeared a few times. V and J are TRBV27 and TRBJ2-7; 9 bases are a match to TRBD1. The CDR3 is made up of 15 amino acids. Germline V CDR1 and CDR2: MNHEY, SMNVEV (reference sequence). V gave up 5 bases and J gave up 3 bases; unmatched junction bases: 8. The CDR3 spells CASSPGTGQFYEQYF. CDR3 nucleotides: TGTGCCAGCAGTCCTGGGACAGGGCAATTCTACGAGCAGTACTTC.

This clonotype was counted between two and nine times. The rearrangement joins TRBV2 to TRBJ1-2; D is possibly TRBD1 (6 bases). V shed 5 bases and J shed 4 bases, with 11 bases lying between them. In germline, CDR1 is SNHLY, CDR2 FYNNEI. The CDR3 contains 13 residues. The CDR3 sequence is CASSREDSYGYTF. In DNA, the CDR3 is TGTGCCAGCAGTCGCGAGGACAGCTATGGCTACACCTTC.

There are a few counts of this clonotype. The rearrangement joins TRBV11-2 to TRBJ2-5; 7 bases fit TRBD1. The germline V gene has CDR1 SGHAT and CDR2 FQNNGV. CDR3 length: 14 amino acids. V shed 5 bases, J shed 7 bases, and the junction held 10 bases outside the gene matches. Here the CDR3 DNA reads TGTGCCAGCAGCATACGAGGGGACAGCGGGACCCAGTACTTC. This sequence encodes CASSIRGDSGTQYF.

This clonotype was observed many times. The rearrangement joins TRBV5-1 to TRBJ2-1, with 7 bases lining up with TRBD2. J was trimmed by 9 bases and V by 7 bases; bases with no gene match: 10. From germline, CDR1 is SGHRS and CDR2 YFSETQ. CDR3 length equals 13 residues. CDR3 protein: CASFLTGGSEQFF. Here the CDR3 DNA reads TGCGCCAGCTTCCTGACGGGGGGAAGTGAGCAGTTCTTC. Full variable domain (missing parts from reference TRBV5-1 and TRBJ2-1): KAGVTQTPRYLIKTRGQQVTLSCSPISGHRSVSWYQQTPGQGLQFLFEYFSETQRNKGNFPGRFSGRQFSNSRSEMNVSTLELGDSALYLCASFLTGGSEQFFGPGTRLTVL.

The gene calls are TRBV24-1 and TRBJ2-2; D not resolved. V shed 1 base and J shed 6 bases, with 2 bases lying between them. The length of the CDR3 is 12 residues. The germline V gene encodes CDR1 KGHDR and CDR2 SFDVKD. CDR3: CATSDFSGELFF. DNA of the CDR3: TGTGCCACCAGTGATTTTTCCGGGGAGCTGTTTTTT.

In this sample, this clonotype turned up many times. The chain carries TRBV6-2 or TRBV6-3 and TRBJ1-5; D not resolved. The CDR3 length is 14 residues. Looked up from germline, CDR1 is MNHEY and CDR2 is SVGEGT. Trimming removed 2 bases from V and 3 bases from J, with 8 bases in between. The CDR3 here is CASSYRGYNQPQHF. CDR3 DNA sequence: TGTGCCAGCAGTTACCGGGGTTACAATCAGCCCCAGCATTTT.